Listed below are T cell receptor beta chains from one sample, sequenced in a study of blood T cells in healthy people across ages. TCRdb passed the 5' RACE reads through MiXCR, listing each CDR3 protein once. This table holds hundreds of thousands of distinct CDR3 sequences, around 40% found once. The sequenced sample consisted of blood. The receptors were gathered from a woman aged 55-69 years in good health. Each CDR3 is given with its conserved first and last residue. Fields, in order: clone size, CDR3 length, V gene, J gene, CDR3 protein. Only part of the rows carry a size: once, few, many, or a class if the clone is expanded.

clone_size: few; cdr3_length: 14; v_call: TRBV5-1; j_call: TRBJ1-1; cdr3_aa: CASSARNRGTEAFF
clone_size: few; cdr3_length: 13; v_call: TRBV6-5; j_call: TRBJ2-5; cdr3_aa: CASSATFSNEQYF
clone_size: -; cdr3_length: 16; v_call: TRBV4-2; j_call: TRBJ2-2; cdr3_aa: CASSQESSRNTGELFF
clone_size: -; cdr3_length: 16; v_call: TRBV6-4; j_call: TRBJ1-2; cdr3_aa: CASSPTPNFNNYGYTF
clone_size: few; cdr3_length: 15; v_call: TRBV28; j_call: TRBJ2-1; cdr3_aa: CASWEAGGLILEQFF
clone_size: -; cdr3_length: 18; v_call: TRBV20-1; j_call: TRBJ2-7; cdr3_aa: CSAPIPGLAGGLVGEQYF
clone_size: -; cdr3_length: 17; v_call: TRBV7-2; j_call: TRBJ2-1; cdr3_aa: CASSLNPSGESGNEQFF
clone_size: many; cdr3_length: 14; v_call: TRBV5-1; j_call: TRBJ2-5; cdr3_aa: CASSSQGVVETQYF
clone_size: -; cdr3_length: 12; v_call: TRBV20-1; j_call: TRBJ1-2; cdr3_aa: CSASESNYGYTF
clone_size: few; cdr3_length: 15; v_call: TRBV4-3; j_call: TRBJ2-7; cdr3_aa: CASSLVAGGVDEQYF
clone_size: few; cdr3_length: 11; v_call: TRBV6-1; j_call: TRBJ1-1; cdr3_aa: CASSEYREAFF
clone_size: medium-sized; cdr3_length: 14; v_call: TRBV20-1; j_call: TRBJ2-5; cdr3_aa: CSARPPGREETQYF
clone_size: -; cdr3_length: 15; v_call: TRBV6-5; j_call: TRBJ1-5; cdr3_aa: CASSPSGNSNQPQHF
clone_size: -; cdr3_length: 16; v_call: TRBV20-1; j_call: TRBJ1-5; cdr3_aa: CSARDSGQGGYQPQHF
clone_size: many; cdr3_length: 11; v_call: TRBV29-1; j_call: TRBJ1-2; cdr3_aa: CSVGGLNGYTF
clone_size: -; cdr3_length: 17; v_call: TRBV27; j_call: TRBJ2-7; cdr3_aa: CASSSRPTGGRPYEQYF
clone_size: many; cdr3_length: 16; v_call: TRBV27; j_call: TRBJ2-2; cdr3_aa: CASSGRGSWNTGELFF
clone_size: -; cdr3_length: 15; v_call: TRBV5-1; j_call: TRBJ1-1; cdr3_aa: CASSLAQGGHTEAFF
clone_size: few; cdr3_length: 14; v_call: TRBV5-1; j_call: TRBJ1-1; cdr3_aa: CASSLNRENTEAFF
clone_size: many; cdr3_length: 14; v_call: TRBV29-1; j_call: TRBJ2-7; cdr3_aa: CSVAKGPGGYEQYF
clone_size: -; cdr3_length: 16; v_call: TRBV21-1; j_call: TRBJ1-5; cdr3_aa: CASLRRGGNSNQPQHF
clone_size: few; cdr3_length: 14; v_call: TRBV7-2; j_call: TRBJ2-5; cdr3_aa: CASSWRGGSETQYF
clone_size: -; cdr3_length: 14; v_call: TRBV20-1; j_call: TRBJ1-5; cdr3_aa: CSARVSHRNQPQHF
clone_size: few; cdr3_length: 16; v_call: TRBV20-1; j_call: TRBJ2-1; cdr3_aa: CSASRRTSGPYNEQFF
clone_size: few; cdr3_length: 12; v_call: TRBV29-1; j_call: TRBJ2-3; cdr3_aa: CSVPDRTDTQYF
clone_size: -; cdr3_length: 17; v_call: TRBV5-1; j_call: TRBJ2-4; cdr3_aa: CTSSLLAGGVAKNIQYF
clone_size: -; cdr3_length: 15; v_call: TRBV5-6; j_call: TRBJ1-2; cdr3_aa: CASSFPGQGNYGYTF
clone_size: -; cdr3_length: 15; v_call: TRBV12-3/TRBV12-4; j_call: TRBJ2-7; cdr3_aa: CASSLSSSGTYEQYF
clone_size: few; cdr3_length: 12; v_call: TRBV7-8; j_call: TRBJ2-1; cdr3_aa: CASSLASRGQFF
clone_size: few; cdr3_length: 14; v_call: TRBV12-3/TRBV12-4; j_call: TRBJ2-1; cdr3_aa: CASSLSATYNEQFF
clone_size: few; cdr3_length: 13; v_call: TRBV6-2/TRBV6-3; j_call: TRBJ2-7; cdr3_aa: CASSTHNSYEQYF
clone_size: -; cdr3_length: 17; v_call: TRBV4-3; j_call: TRBJ2-3; cdr3_aa: CASSQEVQLAGGNTQYF
clone_size: few; cdr3_length: 19; v_call: TRBV7-2; j_call: TRBJ2-6; cdr3_aa: CASSSGTSGRNSGANVLTF
clone_size: few; cdr3_length: 17; v_call: TRBV3-1; j_call: -; cdr3_aa: CASSHPTSGRAGETQYF
clone_size: few; cdr3_length: 15; v_call: TRBV27; j_call: TRBJ2-1; cdr3_aa: CASSLKASSYNEQFF
clone_size: once; cdr3_length: 14; v_call: TRBV13; j_call: TRBJ2-3; cdr3_aa: CASSLGGVAGTQYF
clone_size: -; cdr3_length: 14; v_call: TRBV20-1; j_call: TRBJ2-7; cdr3_aa: CSARQVGTTYEQYF